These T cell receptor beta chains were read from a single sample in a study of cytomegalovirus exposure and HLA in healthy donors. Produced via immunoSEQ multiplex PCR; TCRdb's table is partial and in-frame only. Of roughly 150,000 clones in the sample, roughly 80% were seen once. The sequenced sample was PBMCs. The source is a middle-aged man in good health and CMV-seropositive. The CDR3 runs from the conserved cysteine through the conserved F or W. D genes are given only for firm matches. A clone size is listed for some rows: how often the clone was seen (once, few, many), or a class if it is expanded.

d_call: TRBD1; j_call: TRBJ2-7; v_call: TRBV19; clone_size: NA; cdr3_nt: TGTGCCAGTATCCCGGCCGGGACAGACTCCTACGAGCAGTACTTC; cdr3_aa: CASIPAGTDSYEQYF
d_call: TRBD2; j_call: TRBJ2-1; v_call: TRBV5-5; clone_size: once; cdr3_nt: TGTGCCAGCAGCTTAAGCGGGAGCTCCTACAATGAGCAGTTCTTC; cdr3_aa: CASSLSGSSYNEQFF
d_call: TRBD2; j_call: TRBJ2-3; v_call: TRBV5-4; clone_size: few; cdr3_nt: TGTGCCAGCAGCTCCCCGGGAGGATCAACAGATACGCAGTATTTT; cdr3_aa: CASSSPGGSTDTQYF
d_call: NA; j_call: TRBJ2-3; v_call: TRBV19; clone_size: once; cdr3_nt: TGTGCCAGTAGTATTAAGGGGTTTGGCACAGATACGCAGTATTTT; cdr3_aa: CASSIKGFGTDTQYF
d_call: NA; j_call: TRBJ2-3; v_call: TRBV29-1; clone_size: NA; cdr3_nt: TGCAGCGCGGGCACAGATACGCAGTATTTT; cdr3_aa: CSAGTDTQYF
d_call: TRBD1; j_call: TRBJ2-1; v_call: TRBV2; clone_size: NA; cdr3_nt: TGTGCCAGCAGTGCTTTGACAGGGTGGCAGTTCTTC; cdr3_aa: CASSALTGWQFF
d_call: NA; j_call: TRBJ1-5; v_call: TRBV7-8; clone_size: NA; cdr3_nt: TGTGCCAGCAGCTTAGGACAGCTCAATCAGCCCCAGCATTTT; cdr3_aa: CASSLGQLNQPQHF
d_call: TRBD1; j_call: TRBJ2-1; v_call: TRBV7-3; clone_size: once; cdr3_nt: TGTGCCAGCAGCTTAGTGGGACAGGGGGTCCCGTTCTTC; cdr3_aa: CASSLVGQGVPFF
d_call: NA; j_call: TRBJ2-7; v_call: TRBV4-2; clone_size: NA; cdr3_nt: TGTGCCAGCAGCCAAGATACAGCTACCTACGAGCAGTACTTC; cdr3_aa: CASSQDTATYEQYF
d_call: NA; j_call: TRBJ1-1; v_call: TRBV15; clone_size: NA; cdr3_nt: TGTGCCACCAGCAGAGGGGCGGGGATGAACACTGAAGCTTTCTTT; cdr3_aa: CATSRGAGMNTEAFF
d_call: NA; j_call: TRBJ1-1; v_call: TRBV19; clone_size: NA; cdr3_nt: TGTGCCAGTATAGGGCAGGGGTGGATCACTGAAGCTTTCTTT; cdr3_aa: CASIGQGWITEAFF
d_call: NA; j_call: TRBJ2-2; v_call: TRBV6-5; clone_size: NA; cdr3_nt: TGTGCCAGCAGTCCATCGGGACTTAGGACCGGGGAGCTGTTTTTT; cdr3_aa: CASSPSGLRTGELFF